Sequencing of this T cell receptor (beta chain) was carried out in a study of shared clonotypes between healthy human individuals. General study findings and limits: Donors were few, which limited the genetic and exposure-history diversity represented. Among non-shared clonotypes, generation probabilities were lower than among those shared by all four donors. Measured sharing among donors was expected to vary with sequencing depth.

The CDR3 length is 15 residues. Trimming took 6 bases from V and 2 from J; bases not matched to a gene: 8. Germline CDR1 is ENHRY and CDR2 is SYGVKD. For every subset, genomic DNA was evenly distributed across several immunoSEQ plates. This table comes from immunoSEQ multiplex PCR, and its TCRdb copy is limited to in-frame clones, with some not included. Here the sample spans under 2,000,000 clones, about 95% being singletons. CD45RO-negative, CCR7-positively selected cells formed the naive CD8 fraction, excluding terminally differentiated effector memory CD45RA+ cells. Details on this clone: The antigen remains undetermined.

The clonotype was recovered from a man aged 18 to 30 in good health. The source material was naive CD8+ T cells sorted from blood. The chain links TRBV10-3 to TRBJ2-5, with 8 positions matching TRBD1. This CDR3 is CAIRAGTGEQETQYF. The DNA of the CDR3 is TGTGCCATCAGAGCCGGGACAGGCGAGCAAGAGACCCAGTACTTC.